These 30 T cell receptor beta chains came from one sample sequenced in a study of vaccination effects on CD4 cells after COVID-19. The repertoire was sequenced with immunoSEQ multiplex PCR; TCRdb's copy has only in-frame clones and lacks some. The sample carries tens of thousands of clones, 65% to 70% recorded once. The antigens these receptors bind are not known. Cultured cells yielded isolated CD4+ T cells after approximately nine days. Sequences were derived from CD4+ T cells from PBMCs cultured without peptide, sampled before COVID-19 vaccination. The receptors derive from a human donor who received a COVID-19 vaccine.

The chain links TRBV18 to TRBJ2-3; 11 nucleotides match TRBD2. The CDR3 totals 16 residues. Trimming removed 5 bases from V and 4 bases from J; junction bases left unmatched: 8. Germline loops: CDR1 KGHSH, CDR2 LQKENI. CDR3 DNA: TGTGCCAGCTCAGCGCAGCTAGCGGGGGGAGCAGATACGCAGTATTTT. Translating gives CASSAQLAGGADTQYF.

As concerns this clone: Other DNA sequences of this sample code for an identical CDR3. The V call is TRBV12-3 or TRBV12-4, the J call TRBJ2-2; D is unclear. Trimming removed 6 bases at V and 5 bases at J, with 4 bases between. The CDR3 is 11 amino acids. This CDR3 is CASRGTGELFF. The CDR3, as DNA: TGTGCCAGCAGGGGAACCGGGGAGCTGTTTTTT.

V usage is TRBV5-1 and J usage is TRBJ1-1; 9 bases map to TRBD1. There are 14 residues in the CDR3. The V segment lost 4 bases and the J segment 5 bases; nucleotides outside the gene matches: 6. Germline loops: CDR1 SGHRS, CDR2 YFSETQ. CDR3 sequence (DNA): TGCGCCAGCAGCCAACAGGGGGCGGTAACTGAAGCTTTCTTT. Protein sequence: CASSQQGAVTEAFF.

The V gene is TRBV19, the J gene TRBJ1-2; D perhaps matches TRBD1 (5 bases). Germline V CDR1 and CDR2: LNHDA, SQIVND (reference sequence). This CDR3 spans 15 amino acids. V lost 6 bases and J lost 4, with 18 bases in between. CDR3 protein: CASSPVTPGGYGYTF. DNA of the CDR3: TGTGCCAGTAGCCCAGTAACGCCCGGGGGCTATGGCTACACCTTC.

In DNA form, the CDR3 reads TGCGCCAGCAGCCAAGTAGGGACAGGGGTATACGAGCAGTACTTC. Protein: CASSQVGTGVYEQYF. The chain has TRBV4-1 and TRBJ2-7; 10 positions agree with TRBD1. Germline assignment: CDR1 MGHRA and CDR2 YSYEKL. This CDR3 contains 15 residues. V was clipped by 1 base and J by 4 bases; unmatched bases: 4.

The chain recombines TRBV5-4 with TRBJ2-3; D is possibly TRBD1 or TRBD2 (7 bases each). The CDR3 contains 15 residues. Germline CDR1 and CDR2: SGHNT and YYREEE (reference sequence). Deletions cut 4 bases from V and 6 bases from J, with 18 bases between. For the CDR3, the DNA is TGTGCCAGCAGCGCAGGGGGGGGGATATTTGATACGCAGTATTTT. As protein: CASSAGGGIFDTQYF.

The chain recombines TRBV30 with TRBJ2-7, with D unclear. Trimming shortened V by 8 bases and J by 2 bases, and 10 bases separated the two germline ends. The CDR3 contains 11 residues. Germline CDR1 is GTSNPN and CDR2 is SVGIG (reference sequence). This CDR3 is CALTAPYEQYF. The DNA of the CDR3 is TGTGCCCTGACCGCTCCCTACGAGCAGTACTTC.

The rearrangement links TRBV6-5 to TRBJ2-5; 13 nucleotides align to TRBD2. This CDR3 has 15 residues. Germline V CDR1 and CDR2: MNHEY, SVGAGI. The trim removed 7 bases at V and 3 bases at J, leaving 5 bases unmatched. The CDR3 DNA is TGTGCCAGCACCCTAGGGACTAGCGGGGAAGAGACCCAGTACTTC. It specifies CASTLGTSGEETQYF.

The J gene is TRBJ2-3, the V gene TRBV10-1, with no clear D. The ends were cut back, 6 bases at V and 9 bases at J, with 16 bases in the middle. The CDR3 is made up of 13 amino acids. Germline V gene lookup returns CDR1 WNHNN and CDR2 SYGVQD (reference sequence). This CDR3 is CASRPGPSATQYF. DNA for the CDR3: TGCGCCAGCAGGCCCGGGCCCTCCGCCACGCAGTATTTT.

This rearrangement joins TRBV3-1 (or the pseudogene TRBV3-2) to TRBJ2-5; TRBD2 matches 11 bases. This CDR3 region has 15 residues. J was trimmed by 1 base and V by 2 bases; bases with no gene match: 0. Germline V gene sequence: CDR1 LGHDT, CDR2 YNNKEL (reference sequence). The CDR3 loop reads CASSQLAGGQETQYF. In DNA, the CDR3 is TGTGCCAGCAGCCAACTAGCGGGGGGCCAAGAGACCCAGTACTTC.

About this clone: At the DNA level, this CDR3 is encoded by other sequences in the same sample as well. This CDR3 reads CASSLGQGGETQYF. In nucleotides, the CDR3 is TGCGCCAGCAGCTTGGGACAGGGAGGGGAGACCCAGTACTTC. The genes are TRBV5-1 and TRBJ2-5, with D perhaps TRBD1 or TRBD2 (7 bases each). The ends were cut back, 0 bases at V and 5 bases at J, with 11 bases in the middle. The CDR3 spans 14 residues. Per the germline V gene, CDR1 is SGHRS and CDR2 is YFSETQ.

This chain links TRBV4-1 with TRBJ1-1, with D tentatively TRBD1 (5 bases). The germline V gene encodes CDR1 MGHRA and CDR2 YSYEKL. The CDR3 loop spans 18 amino acids. V lost 5 bases, J lost 1 base, and 23 bases lay in between. DNA for the CDR3: TGCGCCAGCAGCTACGGGGGGTTTAGGAGGGGACGGAACACTGAAGCTTTCTTT. Translating gives CASSYGGFRRGRNTEAFF.

The chain has TRBV6-5 and TRBJ1-3, with D possibly TRBD1 on 5 matching bases. The CDR3 consists of 15 residues. Deletions cut 0 bases from V and 4 bases from J, with 10 bases between. In germline, CDR1 is MNHEY, CDR2 SVGAGI. In DNA form, the CDR3 reads TGTGCCAGCAGTTACTCCAGGGATGAGGGAAACACCATATATTTT. Translating it yields CASSYSRDEGNTIYF.

V and J are TRBV12-5 and TRBJ1-6, with TRBD1 identical over 7 bases. The CDR3 covers 13 residues. Germline assignment: CDR1 LGHNT and CDR2 FRNRAP. The trim removed 1 base at V and 10 bases at J, leaving 1 base unmatched. CDR3: CASGLDRGSPLHF. CDR3 nucleotide sequence: TGTGCTAGTGGTTTGGACAGGGGATCACCCCTCCACTTT.

This clone was seen only a few times. The V gene is TRBV27, the J gene TRBJ1-5, with 8 positions matching TRBD1. This CDR3 spans 16 amino acids. With 5 bases clipped from V and 4 bases from J, the junction kept 10 bases outside the gene matches. Germline V CDR1 and CDR2: MNHEY, SMNVEV (reference sequence). The DNA for the CDR3 is TGTGCCAGCAGTCCTCGGGACAGGCGTCCTAATCAGCCCCAGCATTTT. It specifies CASSPRDRRPNQPQHF.

The chain couples TRBV3-1 (or the pseudogene TRBV3-2) to TRBJ1-2; no reliable D call. The germline V and J ends were trimmed by 3 bases and 8 bases, with 10 bases remaining between them. CDR3 length: 12 amino acids. CDR1 is LGHDT and CDR2 is YNNKEL in the germline V gene (reference sequence). This chain's CDR3 is CASSQALRGYTF. The CDR3 coding sequence is TGTGCCAGCAGCCAGGCTCTGCGGGGCTACACCTTC.

J is TRBJ1-1 and V is TRBV7-6, with a possible D match to TRBD1 (6 bases). The length of the CDR3 is 15 residues. Trimming pared 5 bases from V and 4 bases from J, leaving 17 bases between. Germline V gene sequence: CDR1 SGHVS, CDR2 FNYEAQ. CDR3 DNA: TGTGCCAGCAGCCCCACCGGGGGGCGCGTCACTGAAGCTTTCTTT. This encodes CASSPTGGRVTEAFF.

This clone showed up just a few times. The chain joins TRBV5-1 to TRBJ1-2; 8 bases fit TRBD1. The CDR3 loop spans 15 amino acids. CDR1 and CDR2 from the germline V gene are SGHRS and YFSETQ. Germline trimming cut 1 base from V and 5 bases from J; bases unmatched to any gene: 7. Here the CDR3 reads CASSLSQGAGYGYTF. As DNA, the CDR3 is TGCGCCAGCAGCTTGTCGCAGGGGGCTGGGTATGGCTACACCTTC.

V gene TRBV5-1 combines with J gene TRBJ2-7; TRBD1 agrees at 8 bases. The germline gives CDR1 SGHRS, CDR2 YFSETQ. The CDR3 is 17 amino acids. V dropped 4 bases and J dropped 2; count of bases not matched to a gene: 14. CDR3 sequence (DNA): TGCGCCAGCAGCACAGGGGGAGATAACGTGGACACCTACGAGCAGTACTTC. Protein product: CASSTGGDNVDTYEQYF.

V gene TRBV7-2 combines with J gene TRBJ1-3; D remains unclear. Deletions cut 10 bases from V and 1 base from J, with 11 bases between. In germline, CDR1 is SGHTA, CDR2 FQGNSA. CDR3 length equals 13 residues. The CDR3 bases are TGTGCCACCTCTGTAGAATCTGGAAACACCATATATTTT. It encodes CATSVESGNTIYF.

In its sample, this clone was seen a few times. V is TRBV3-1 (or the pseudogene TRBV3-2) and J is TRBJ1-2; D gene ambiguous. Trimming took off 3 bases at V and 14 bases at J, with 16 bases between the two ends. CDR3 size: 12 residues. Germline V gene data show CDR1 as LGHDT and CDR2 as YNNKEL (reference sequence). Here the CDR3 reads CASSHSQPPLTF. CDR3 DNA: TGTGCCAGCAGCCATTCCCAGCCTCCCTTGACCTTC.

This clone was seen a single time. J is TRBJ1-2 and V is TRBV6-5; D uncertain. This CDR3 spans 15 amino acids. V lost 4 bases to trimming and J lost 4 bases, with 16 bases between them. Germline lookup yields CDR1 MNHEY and CDR2 SVGAGI. The DNA of the CDR3 is TGTGCCAGCAGTTTGGCCGGGTCCGAGGGCTATGGCTACACCTTC. Amino acid sequence: CASSLAGSEGYGYTF.

This sequence joins TRBV2 and TRBJ1-1, with D possibly TRBD1 on 5 matching bases. Trimming removed 7 bases at V and 1 base at J, with 16 bases between. The CDR3 covers 15 residues. Germline CDR1 and CDR2: SNHLY and FYNNEI. CDR3 in DNA: TGTGCCAGCACCTTAGCGGGGGATGGGAACACTGAAGCTTTCTTT. The encoded protein is CASTLAGDGNTEAFF.

This chain uses TRBV5-1 with TRBJ1-2, with TRBD1 as a possible D gene (6 bases). The CDR3 runs to 15 residues. Germline CDR1 reads SGHRS; CDR2 reads YFSETQ. Trimming took off 0 bases at V and 2 bases at J, with 11 bases between the two ends. The CDR3 DNA is TGCGCCAGCAGCTTGGAAGCAGGGGACAACTATGGCTACACCTTC. Amino acid sequence: CASSLEAGDNYGYTF.

This rearrangement joins TRBV3-1 (or the pseudogene TRBV3-2) to TRBJ2-3, with 10 bases identical to TRBD2. The CDR3 extends over 17 amino acids. Germline CDR1 LGHDT, CDR2 YNNKEL (reference sequence). V lost 1 base, J lost 0 bases, and 4 bases stayed unmatched. CDR3 protein: CASSQGEREGSTDTQYF. The DNA for the CDR3 is TGTGCCAGCAGCCAAGGCGAGCGGGAGGGAAGCACAGATACGCAGTATTTT.

J is TRBJ2-5 and V is TRBV18, with TRBD1 matching over 9 bases. CDR3 size: 15 residues. V shed 3 bases and J 5 bases; nucleotides not matched to a gene: 7. Germline loops: CDR1 KGHSH, CDR2 LQKENI. CDR3 loop: CASSPRTGDEETQYF. As DNA, the CDR3 is TGTGCCAGCTCACCGAGGACAGGGGATGAGGAGACCCAGTACTTC.

The rearrangement links TRBV3-1 (or the pseudogene TRBV3-2) to TRBJ2-1, with a tentative D call TRBD2 (5 bases). In germline, CDR1 is LGHDT, CDR2 YNNKEL (reference sequence). Trimming took 0 bases from V and 5 from J, leaving 8 bases between them. The CDR3 loop spans 14 amino acids. The CDR3 loop reads CASSQDDGDNEQFF. CDR3 bases: TGTGCCAGCAGCCAAGATGACGGGGACAATGAGCAGTTCTTC.

The rearrangement uses TRBV12-3 or TRBV12-4 and TRBJ2-3; no definite D call. The CDR3 is 13 residues long. V was pared by 4 bases and J by 2 bases, with 7 bases between. The CDR3 DNA is TGTGCCAGCAGTTCCCAGACCACAGATACGCAGTATTTT. Amino acids: CASSSQTTDTQYF.

The rearrangement links TRBV4-2 to TRBJ2-6, with no clear D. The V gene lost 1 base and the J gene lost 0 bases, with 7 bases spanning the gap. The germline V gene encodes CDR1 LGHNA and CDR2 YNFKEQ. The CDR3 consists of 16 residues. CDR3 residues: CASSQATVSGANVLTF. The CDR3, as DNA: TGTGCCAGCAGCCAAGCGACCGTCTCTGGGGCCAACGTCCTGACTTTC.

The chain carries TRBV19 and TRBJ1-2; tentatively, D is TRBD1 (6 bases). The CDR3 has 17 amino acids. CDR1 is LNHDA, CDR2 SQIVND, per germline (reference sequence). V gave up 3 bases and J gave up 0 bases, with 17 bases separating them. The CDR3 loop is CASSIWGRTEANYGYTF. CDR3 bases: TGTGCCAGTAGTATTTGGGGTCGGACAGAAGCTAACTATGGCTACACCTTC. The complete variable domain, with remaining parts taken from reference TRBV19 and TRBJ1-2, reads DGGITQSPKYLFRKEGQNVTLSCEQNLNHDAMYWYRQDPGQGLRLIYYSQIVNDFQKGDIAEGYSVSREKKESFPLTVTSAQKNPTAFYLCASSIWGRTEANYGYTFGSGTRLTVV.